This TCR beta chain comes out of a study of T cell clonotyping in hematopoietic cell transplantation. Study results and caveats: Cells were unsorted, so CD4 and CD8 contributions were not separated. Pathologically expanded recipient clonotypes increased progressively from day 30 to day 180 as diversity fell.

Comment on this clone: Antigen specificity is unknown.

In germline, CDR1 is SGHTS, CDR2 YDEGEE. The CDR3 loop spans 18 amino acids. V was clipped by 4 bases and J by 0 bases; unmatched bases: 13. Clones were read by immunoSEQ multiplex PCR, and TCRdb kept only the in-frame ones, dropping some. Found here are about 70,000 clones, 94% of them singletons; the top ten hold roughly 1.5%. The chain recombines TRBV5-8 with TRBJ2-1; 7 nucleotides match TRBD2. The sequence was collected from a man in his forties or fifties in good health. Some clones in this sample may be carry-over from other donors' samples. The sample was peripheral blood mononuclear cells. The DNA of the CDR3 is TGTGCCAGCAGCCCGTCGGCCAGCGGGGACCCCTCCTACAATGAGCAGTTCTTC. Its translation: CASSPSASGDPSYNEQFF.